This TCR beta chain came from a study of technical replicates of blood from several donors. Germline CDR1 reads GTSNPN; CDR2 reads SVGIG (reference sequence). Unmatched junction bases numbered 12, after V lost 2 bases and J lost 8 bases. The CDR3 totals 15 residues. The table came from immunoSEQ multiplex PCR; TCRdb's copy has only in-frame clones and leaves some out. The profile covers approximately 68,000 clones, with roughly 97% appearing a single time and 0.25% to 0.35% taken by the ten largest. The receptor's source is a human donor in good health. J is TRBJ2-4 and V is TRBV30, with 7 bases lining up with TRBD2. The material sequenced was T cells isolated from PBMCs. The CDR3: CAWSTGGNLGDIQYF. DNA for the CDR3: TGTGCCTGGAGTACGGGGGGAAATCTCGGGGACATTCAGTACTTC.